This T cell receptor (beta chain) was captured by sequencing in a study of blood T cell repertoires in COVID-19. Between the trimmed V and J ends, which lost 7 bases and 6 bases, there was a span of 16 bases. From germline, CDR1 is SNHLY and CDR2 FYNNEI. The CDR3 consists of 15 residues. The table came from immunoSEQ multiplex PCR; TCRdb's copy has only in-frame clones and leaves some out. Among fewer than 250,000 clones listed, 80% were seen once. The V and J genes are TRBV2 and TRBJ1-6; D might be TRBD1 (5 bases). Sequenced material: PBMCs or T cells enriched from blood (not recorded which). This TCR derives from a woman aged 40 to 49 with acute COVID-19. The chain's CDR3 is CASMTLWQGNSPLHF. The CDR3 DNA is TGTGCCAGCATGACGTTGTGGCAGGGTAATTCACCCCTCCACTTT.